This entry describes one T cell receptor (beta chain). Antigen specificity is unknown. This may come from a read error, since a much larger clone is one base off. Using its own MiXCR run on the multiplex PCR reads, TCRdb lists one record per CDR3 protein. Counted here are about 180,000 distinct CDR3 sequences, 33% occurring once; the ten biggest clones make up approximately 4.2%. This entry comes from a study of breast tumors, draining lymph nodes, adjacent tissues. The lymph nodes were axillary draining lymph nodes from breast cancer patients. Per germline, CDR1 LGHNT and CDR2 FRNRAP. Trimming took 4 bases from V and 2 from J; bases not matched to a gene: 2. The CDR3 loop spans 14 amino acids. Study-wide findings and caveats: Compared with lymph nodes, tumors were less diverse; compared with nontumor tissue, more.

The chain joins TRBV12-5 to TRBJ2-1; TRBD1 matches 7 bases. The clonotype was recovered from a female donor with breast cancer. Some clones in this sample may be carry-over from other donors' samples. Sequencing was carried out using axillary lymph node tissue. Here the CDR3 DNA reads TGTGCTAGTGGTTGCACAGGGGCCTACAATGAGCAGTTCTTC. It translates to CASGCTGAYNEQFF.